Below, 25 T cell receptor beta chains from the same sample are listed, as sequenced in a study of T cell changes during pregnancy in multiple sclerosis. The table came from immunoSEQ multiplex PCR; TCRdb's copy has only in-frame clones and leaves some out. Here the sample spans roughly 40,000 clones, 90% being singletons. This specimen was CD4+ T cells from peripheral blood mononuclear cells, taken in the third trimester of pregnancy. The receptors originated from a female donor with multiple sclerosis, enrolled in a pregnancy study.

The J gene is TRBJ1-4, the V gene TRBV6-1, with unresolved D. V lost 5 bases, J lost 0 bases, and 7 bases lay in between. The germline CDR1 and CDR2 sequences are MNHNS and SASEGT. The CDR3 length is 14 residues. The CDR3 loop reads CASSKTPTNEKLFF. CDR3 nucleotide sequence: TGTGCCAGCAGTAAGACTCCAACTAATGAAAAACTGTTTTTT.

The CDR3 DNA reads TGTGCCAGCTCACTGCTTGCTACTCCGAATGAAAAACTGTTTTTT. This sequence encodes CASSLLATPNEKLFF. This sequence joins TRBV18 and TRBJ1-4, with no clear D. Germline V CDR1 and CDR2: KGHSH, LQKENI. V was pared by 4 bases and J by 5 bases, with 14 bases between. CDR3 length: 15 residues.

V is TRBV19 and J is TRBJ2-3, with TRBD2 identical over 8 bases. CDR3 size: 15 residues. Trimming at V came to 7 bases and at J to 4 bases, leaving 10 bases not matched to a gene. In germline, CDR1 is LNHDA, CDR2 SQIVND (reference sequence). The CDR3 here is CASTPERENPDTQYF. CDR3 in DNA: TGTGCCAGTACTCCGGAGCGGGAGAACCCAGATACGCAGTATTTT.

This chain joins TRBV7-2 and TRBJ2-1; 7 bases fit TRBD1. The CDR3 has 16 amino acids. The V segment lost 5 bases and the J segment 7 bases; nucleotides outside the gene matches: 14. The V gene's germline CDR1 is SGHTA and CDR2 FQGNSA. CDR3 loop: CASSDAWGARGNEQFF. CDR3 in DNA: TGTGCCAGCAGCGACGCCTGGGGAGCCAGGGGGAATGAGCAGTTCTTC.

The chain links TRBV5-4 to TRBJ2-3, with 7 bases aligning to TRBD1. CDR3 size: 15 residues. Losses at the gene ends were 0 bases for V and 3 bases for J; bases not matched to a gene: 4. CDR1 SGHNT and CDR2 YYREEE come from the germline V gene (reference sequence). Written as DNA, the CDR3 is TGTGCCAGCAGCTTGGACAGGGGAGTGACAGATACGCAGTATTTT. It specifies CASSLDRGVTDTQYF.

The chain recombines TRBV29-1 with TRBJ1-1; maybe TRBD1 (6 bases). The CDR3 is made up of 12 amino acids. The V gene's germline CDR1 is SQVTM and CDR2 ANQGSEA. V lost 7 bases and J 4 bases, leaving 13 bases between the germline ends. The CDR3 protein is CSGDRGATEAFF. The CDR3 coding sequence is TGCAGCGGGGATCGGGGGGCCACTGAAGCTTTCTTT.

CDR3 amino acids: CASSVPGTPRAVYNEQFF. DNA for the CDR3: TGTGCCAGCAGCGTACCGGGGACACCGAGAGCAGTCTACAATGAGCAGTTCTTC. V and J are TRBV9 and TRBJ2-1; D possibly corresponds to TRBD1 (6 bases). The germline CDR1 and CDR2 sequences are SGDLS and YYNGEE. The CDR3 totals 18 residues. V lost 1 base and J 3 bases, leaving 20 bases between the germline ends.

This rearrangement joins TRBV5-1 to TRBJ2-6; the D gene is possibly TRBD2 (5 bases). V lost 4 bases, J lost 4 bases, and 21 bases lay in between. The germline V gene encodes CDR1 SGHRS and CDR2 YFSETQ. There are 18 residues in the CDR3. The CDR3 here is CASSHYSVGERGANVLTF. For the CDR3, the DNA is TGCGCCAGCAGCCACTACTCAGTTGGCGAGCGGGGGGCCAACGTCCTGACTTTC.

V is TRBV27 and J is TRBJ1-2; D is unclear. The germline gives CDR1 MNHEY, CDR2 SMNVEV (reference sequence). This CDR3 contains 13 residues. V was trimmed by 5 bases and J by 9 bases, leaving 16 bases between them. The CDR3 region has the DNA TGTGCCAGCAGTACGGGATCAACTGGGAGCTACACCTTC. This encodes CASSTGSTGSYTF.

This chain uses TRBV6-5 with TRBJ1-1; D remains unclear. Trimming shortened V by 5 bases and J by 2 bases, and 15 bases separated the two germline ends. The length of the CDR3 is 15 residues. Germline V gene data show CDR1 as MNHEY and CDR2 as SVGAGI. CDR3 amino acids: CASSAGFFRNTEAFF. In nucleotides, the CDR3 is TGTGCCAGCAGTGCGGGATTTTTCCGAAACACTGAAGCTTTCTTT.

The V and J genes are TRBV28 and TRBJ2-1; tentatively, D is TRBD1 (5 bases). CDR1 MDHEN and CDR2 SYDVKM come from the germline V gene. CDR3 length equals 16 residues. V was cut by 3 bases and J by 5 bases, with 17 bases left in between. The CDR3 nucleotides read TGTGCCAGCAGTTTCATATGGGGCCGTGGGGACAATGAGCAGTTCTTC. It encodes CASSFIWGRGDNEQFF.

The CDR3 region is CASSLAAGAGYTF. CDR3 sequence (DNA): TGTGCCAGCAGCTTAGCCGCGGGGGCTGGCTACACCTTC. V gene TRBV11-2 combines with J gene TRBJ1-2; possible D gene TRBD1, 6 bases. This CDR3 spans 13 amino acids. V gave up 1 base and J gave up 7 bases, with 10 bases separating them. Germline V gene lookup returns CDR1 SGHAT and CDR2 FQNNGV.

The chain uses TRBV6-5 and TRBJ2-2, with D tentatively TRBD1 (5 bases). The germline gives CDR1 MNHEY, CDR2 SVGAGI. The CDR3 covers 14 residues. Trimming pared 6 bases from V and 1 base from J, leaving 9 bases between. CDR3 DNA: TGTGCCAGCAGAGGCAGGGTGAACACCGGGGAGCTGTTTTTT. Protein product: CASRGRVNTGELFF.

The chain links TRBV29-1 to TRBJ2-6; maybe TRBD1 (6 bases). This CDR3 spans 14 amino acids. CDR1 and CDR2 from the germline V gene are SQVTM and ANQGSEA. V was shortened by 6 bases and J by 5 bases, with 14 bases between the two germline ends. The CDR3 reads CSVQQGGRANVLTF. In nucleotides, the CDR3 is TGCAGCGTGCAACAGGGTGGGAGGGCCAACGTCCTGACTTTC. Variable domain in full (rest from reference TRBV29-1 and TRBJ2-6): SAVISQKPSRDICQRGTSLTIQCQVDSQVTMMFWYRQQPGQSLTLIATANQGSEATYESGFVIDKFPISRPNLTFSTLTVSNMSPEDSSIYLCSVQQGGRANVLTFGAGSRLTVL.

The V call is TRBV19, the J call TRBJ1-4, with D possibly matching TRBD1 (5 bases). The germline CDR1 and CDR2 sequences are LNHDA and SQIVND (reference sequence). V lost 5 bases and J 4 bases, leaving 14 bases between the germline ends. This CDR3 is built from 15 residues. For the CDR3, the DNA is TGTGCCAGTAGTTCGCGGGGGTCCTATAATGAAAAACTGTTTTTT. Its protein product is CASSSRGSYNEKLFF.

J is TRBJ2-7 and V is TRBV28; TRBD2 matches 7 bases. The V gene's germline CDR1 is MDHEN and CDR2 SYDVKM. This CDR3 has 15 amino acids. With V trimmed by 1 base and J by 7 bases, 10 bases remained unmatched. The CDR3 DNA is TGTGCCAGCAGTTTATCCCCGGCGGGAGAGTCAGAGCAGTACTTC. It is translated as CASSLSPAGESEQYF.

V usage is TRBV10-3 and J usage is TRBJ1-1, with 11 bases that match TRBD1. After removal of 6 bases from V and 1 base from J, the junction contained 4 bases not matched to a gene. The CDR3 covers 15 residues. Germline values: CDR1 ENHRY, CDR2 SYGVKD. For the CDR3, the DNA is TGTGCCATCAGGATAGGACAGGGGGCGAACACTGAAGCTTTCTTT. This codes for CAIRIGQGANTEAFF.

The V gene is TRBV6-5, the J gene TRBJ1-4; D may be TRBD1 (6 bases). The CDR3 is 16 residues long. Germline loops: CDR1 MNHEY, CDR2 SVGAGI. Trimming removed 0 bases at V and 4 bases at J, with 12 bases between. CDR3 sequence reads: CASSYSRSGDNEKLFF. The CDR3, as DNA: TGTGCCAGCAGTTACTCGAGGTCAGGGGATAATGAAAAACTGTTTTTT.

The V gene is TRBV30, the J gene TRBJ1-1, with D tentatively TRBD1 (5 bases). This CDR3 spans 16 amino acids. The germline V gene encodes CDR1 GTSNPN and CDR2 SVGIG (reference sequence). The V end was cut by 1 base, the J end by 3 bases, with 18 bases between. CDR3 DNA: TGTGCCTGGAGTGACCTCTTTACAGGAGCATACACTGAAGCTTTCTTT. Translating gives CAWSDLFTGAYTEAFF.

The chain is built from TRBV11-2 and TRBJ2-1; 7 bases match TRBD2. Trimming cost V 7 bases and J 6 bases; bases outside gene matches: 12. The CDR3 is 15 residues long. Germline V gene lookup returns CDR1 SGHAT and CDR2 FQNNGV. DNA for the CDR3: TGTGCCAGCACGCTATTGCTCCGGACTAGCAATGAGCAGTTCTTC. It specifies CASTLLLRTSNEQFF.

The chain couples TRBV6-6 to TRBJ2-7; 10 bases are shared with TRBD1. Per the germline V gene, CDR1 is MNHNY and CDR2 is SVGAGI (reference sequence). The length of the CDR3 is 14 residues. V trimming: 7 bases; J trimming: 3 bases; junction bases outside the gene matches: 6. CDR3 DNA: TGTGCCAGCAAATACCGGGACAGGGGCTACGAGCAGTACTTC. Protein: CASKYRDRGYEQYF.

The V call is TRBV27, the J call TRBJ1-1, with D maybe TRBD1 (6 bases). Germline CDR1 reads MNHEY; CDR2 reads SMNVEV (reference sequence). This CDR3 is built from 18 residues. The germline V and J ends were trimmed by 6 bases and 5 bases, with 28 bases remaining between them. CDR3 DNA sequence: TGTGCCAGCAGGAATTCAGGACAGAGTATTTGGATGAGGACTGAAGCTTTCTTT. Protein: CASRNSGQSIWMRTEAFF.

This clone showed up just once. The chain links TRBV5-1 to TRBJ2-6, with a tentative D call TRBD2 (5 bases). Germline values: CDR1 SGHRS, CDR2 YFSETQ. Trimming shortened V by 6 bases and J by 4 bases, and 8 bases separated the two germline ends. This CDR3 has 13 residues. CDR3 in DNA: TGCGCCAGCACCCTAGCCGGGGCCAACGTCCTGACTTTC. Its translation: CASTLAGANVLTF.

This clone was detected a few times. The genes are TRBV30 and TRBJ1-6; D remains unclear. The germline V and J ends were trimmed by 4 bases and 10 bases, with 14 bases remaining between them. CDR1 and CDR2 (germline): GTSNPN, SVGIG (reference sequence). The CDR3 consists of 13 residues. CDR3 coding DNA: TGTGCCTGGACCCTTCAGGTTCGGTCACCCCTCCACTTT. Translation gives CAWTLQVRSPLHF.

V gene TRBV5-4 combines with J gene TRBJ2-1; 14 bases agree with TRBD2. Germline-derived CDR1 and CDR2 are SGHNT and YYREEE (reference sequence). V lost 5 bases to trimming and J lost 7 bases; unmatched junction nucleotides: 5. This CDR3 is 15 amino acids long. The CDR3 sequence is CASRPGTSGRNEQFF. DNA for the CDR3: TGTGCCAGCAGACCCGGGACTAGCGGGAGAAATGAGCAGTTCTTC. The full variable domain, completed using reference TRBV5-4 and TRBJ2-1, is ETGVTQSPTHLIKTRGQQVTLRCSSQSGHNTVSWYQQALGQGPQFIFQYYREEENGRGNFPPRFSGLQFPNYSSELNVNALELDDSALYLCASRPGTSGRNEQFFGPGTRLTVL.